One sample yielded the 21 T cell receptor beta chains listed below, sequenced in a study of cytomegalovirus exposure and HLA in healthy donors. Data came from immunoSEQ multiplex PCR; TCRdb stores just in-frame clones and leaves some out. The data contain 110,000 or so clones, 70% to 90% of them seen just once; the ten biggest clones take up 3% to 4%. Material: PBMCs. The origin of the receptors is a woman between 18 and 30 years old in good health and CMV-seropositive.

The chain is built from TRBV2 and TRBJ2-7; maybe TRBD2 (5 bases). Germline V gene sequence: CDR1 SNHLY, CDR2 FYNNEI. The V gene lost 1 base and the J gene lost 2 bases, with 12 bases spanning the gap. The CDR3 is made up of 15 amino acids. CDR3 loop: CASSEGALVAYEQYF. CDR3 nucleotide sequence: TGTGCCAGCAGTGAAGGGGCACTAGTTGCCTACGAGCAGTACTTC. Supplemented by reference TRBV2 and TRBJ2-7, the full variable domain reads EPEVTQTPSHQVTQMGQEVILRCVPISNHLYFYWYRQILGQKVEFLVSFYNNEISEKSEIFDDQFSVERPDGSNFTLKIRSTKLEDSAMYFCASSEGALVAYEQYFGPGTRLTVT.

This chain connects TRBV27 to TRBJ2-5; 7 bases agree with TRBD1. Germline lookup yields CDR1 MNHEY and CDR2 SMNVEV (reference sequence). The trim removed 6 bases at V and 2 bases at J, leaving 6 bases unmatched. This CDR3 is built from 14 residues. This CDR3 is CASRRTGSQETQYF. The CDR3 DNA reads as TGTGCCAGCAGACGGACAGGTAGTCAAGAGACCCAGTACTTC.

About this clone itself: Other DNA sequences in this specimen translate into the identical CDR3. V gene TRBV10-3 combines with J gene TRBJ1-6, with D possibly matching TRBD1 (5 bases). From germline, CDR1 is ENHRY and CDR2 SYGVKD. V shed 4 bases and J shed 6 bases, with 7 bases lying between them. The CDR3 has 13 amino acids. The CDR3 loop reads CAISADSNSPLHF. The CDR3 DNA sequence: TGTGCCATCAGTGCTGACAGTAATTCACCCCTCCACTTT.

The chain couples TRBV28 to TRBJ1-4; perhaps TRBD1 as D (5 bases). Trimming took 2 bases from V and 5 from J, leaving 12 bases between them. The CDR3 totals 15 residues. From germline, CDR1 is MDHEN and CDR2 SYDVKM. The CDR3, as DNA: TGTGCCAGCAGTTTAAGCGGGGCATGGAATGAAAAACTGTTTTTT. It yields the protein CASSLSGAWNEKLFF.

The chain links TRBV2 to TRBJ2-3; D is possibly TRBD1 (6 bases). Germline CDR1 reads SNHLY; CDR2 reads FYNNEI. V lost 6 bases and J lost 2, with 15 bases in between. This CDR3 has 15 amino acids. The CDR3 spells CASSHTGSHTDTQYF. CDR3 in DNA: TGTGCCAGCAGCCATACAGGGAGCCACACAGATACGCAGTATTTT.

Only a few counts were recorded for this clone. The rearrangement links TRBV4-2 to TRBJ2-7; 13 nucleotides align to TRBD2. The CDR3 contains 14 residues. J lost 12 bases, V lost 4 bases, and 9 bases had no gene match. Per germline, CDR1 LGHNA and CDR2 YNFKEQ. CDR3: CASSPTGTSGDRYF. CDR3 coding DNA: TGTGCCAGCAGCCCGACCGGGACTAGCGGGGATCGGTACTTC.

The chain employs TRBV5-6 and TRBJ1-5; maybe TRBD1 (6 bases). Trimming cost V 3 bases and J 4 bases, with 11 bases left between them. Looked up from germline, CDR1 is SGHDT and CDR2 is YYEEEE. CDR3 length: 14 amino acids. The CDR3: CASSYRGTNQPQHF. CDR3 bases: TGTGCCAGCAGCTACCGAGGGACAAATCAGCCCCAGCATTTT.

This chain's CDR3 is CASRQGGDEQFF. CDR3 sequence (DNA): TGTGCCAGCCGACAGGGGGGCGATGAGCAGTTCTTC. The V and J genes are TRBV6-6 and TRBJ2-1; 9 bases are shared with TRBD1. From germline, CDR1 is MNHNY and CDR2 SVGAGI (reference sequence). The V gene end was trimmed by 8 bases and the J gene end by 8 bases; junction bases not matched to a gene: 4. CDR3 length equals 12 residues.

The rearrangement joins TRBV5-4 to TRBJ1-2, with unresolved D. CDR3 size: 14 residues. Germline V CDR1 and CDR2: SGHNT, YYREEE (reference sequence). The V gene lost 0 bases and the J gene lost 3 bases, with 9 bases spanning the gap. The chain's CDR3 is CASSLENRYYGYTF. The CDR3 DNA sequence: TGTGCCAGCAGCTTGGAAAACAGATACTATGGCTACACCTTC.

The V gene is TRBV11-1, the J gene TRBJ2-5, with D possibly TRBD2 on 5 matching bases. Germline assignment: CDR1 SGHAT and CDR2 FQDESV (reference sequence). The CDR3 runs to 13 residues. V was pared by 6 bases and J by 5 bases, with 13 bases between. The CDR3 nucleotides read TGTGCCAGCAGTTTTAGCCAGCGGGAGACCCAGTACTTC. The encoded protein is CASSFSQRETQYF.

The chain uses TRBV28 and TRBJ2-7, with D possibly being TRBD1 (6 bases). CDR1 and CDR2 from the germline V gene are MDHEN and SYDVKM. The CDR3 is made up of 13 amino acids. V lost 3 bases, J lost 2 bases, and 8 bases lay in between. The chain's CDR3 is CASSFAGAYEQYF. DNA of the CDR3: TGTGCCAGCAGTTTCGCAGGGGCCTACGAGCAGTACTTC.

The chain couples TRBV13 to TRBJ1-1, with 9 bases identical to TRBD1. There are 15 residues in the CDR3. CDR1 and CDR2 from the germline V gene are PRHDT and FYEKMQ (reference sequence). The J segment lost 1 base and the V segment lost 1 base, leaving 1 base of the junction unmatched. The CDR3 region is CASSLEGQGNTEAFF. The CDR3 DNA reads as TGTGCCAGCAGCTTAGAGGGACAGGGGAACACTGAAGCTTTCTTT.

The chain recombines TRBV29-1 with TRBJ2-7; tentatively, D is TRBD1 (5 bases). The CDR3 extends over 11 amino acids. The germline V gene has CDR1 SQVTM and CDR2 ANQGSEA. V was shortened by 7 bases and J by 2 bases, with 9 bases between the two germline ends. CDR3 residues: CSAGHTYEQYF. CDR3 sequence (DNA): TGCAGCGCCGGACACACCTACGAGCAGTACTTC.

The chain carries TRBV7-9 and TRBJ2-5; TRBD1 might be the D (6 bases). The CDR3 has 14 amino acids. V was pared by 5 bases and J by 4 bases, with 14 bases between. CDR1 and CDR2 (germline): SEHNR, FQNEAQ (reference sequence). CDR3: CASSPQGWGETQYF. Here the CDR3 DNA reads TGTGCCAGCAGCCCACAGGGCTGGGGAGAGACCCAGTACTTC.

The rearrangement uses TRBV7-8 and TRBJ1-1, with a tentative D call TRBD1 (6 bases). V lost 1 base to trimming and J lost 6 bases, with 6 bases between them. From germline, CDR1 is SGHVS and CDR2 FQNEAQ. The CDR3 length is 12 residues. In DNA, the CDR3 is TGTGCCAGCAGCTTAGGGACAGCTGAAGCTTTCTTT. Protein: CASSLGTAEAFF.

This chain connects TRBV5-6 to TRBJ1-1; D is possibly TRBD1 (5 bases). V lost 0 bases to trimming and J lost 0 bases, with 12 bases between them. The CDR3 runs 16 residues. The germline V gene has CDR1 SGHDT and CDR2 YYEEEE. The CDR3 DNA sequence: TGTGCCAGCAGCTTGGGGGTAAGGGGAATGAACACTGAAGCTTTCTTT. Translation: CASSLGVRGMNTEAFF.

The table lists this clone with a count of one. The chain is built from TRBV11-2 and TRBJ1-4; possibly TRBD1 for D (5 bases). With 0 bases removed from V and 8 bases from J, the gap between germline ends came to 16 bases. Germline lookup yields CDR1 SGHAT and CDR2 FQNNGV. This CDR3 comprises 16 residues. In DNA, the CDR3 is TGTGCCAGCAGCTTAGATCTTAGGGGTGTGAGAGAAAAACTGTTTTTT. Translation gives CASSLDLRGVREKLFF.

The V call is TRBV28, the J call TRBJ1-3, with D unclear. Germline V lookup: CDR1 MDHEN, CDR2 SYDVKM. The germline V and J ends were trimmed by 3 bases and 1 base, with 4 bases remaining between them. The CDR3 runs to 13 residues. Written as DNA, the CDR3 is TGTGCCAGCAGTTTCCGGTCTGGAAACACCATATATTTT. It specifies CASSFRSGNTIYF. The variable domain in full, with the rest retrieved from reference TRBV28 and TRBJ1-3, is DVKVTQSSRYLVKRTGEKVFLECVQDMDHENMFWYRQDPGLGLRLIYFSYDVKMKEKGDIPEGYSVSREKKERFSLILESASTNQTSMYLCASSFRSGNTIYFGEGSWLTVV.

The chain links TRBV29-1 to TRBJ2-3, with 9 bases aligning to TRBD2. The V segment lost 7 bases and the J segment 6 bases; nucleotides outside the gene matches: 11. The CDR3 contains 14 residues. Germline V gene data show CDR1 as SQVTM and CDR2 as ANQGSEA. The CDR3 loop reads CSGSGTSPADTQYF. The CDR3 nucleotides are TGCAGCGGGTCGGGGACTAGCCCAGCCGATACGCAGTATTTT.

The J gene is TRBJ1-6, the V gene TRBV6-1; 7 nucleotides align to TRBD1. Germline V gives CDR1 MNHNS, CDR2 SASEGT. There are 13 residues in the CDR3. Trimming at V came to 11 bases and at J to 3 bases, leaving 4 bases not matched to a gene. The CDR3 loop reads CAGQENYNSPLHF. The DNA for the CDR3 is TGTGCCGGACAGGAGAACTATAATTCACCCCTCCACTTT.

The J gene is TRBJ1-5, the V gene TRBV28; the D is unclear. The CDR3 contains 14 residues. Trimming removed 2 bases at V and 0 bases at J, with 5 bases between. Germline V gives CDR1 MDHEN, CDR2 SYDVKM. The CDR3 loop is CASSLTSSNQPQHF. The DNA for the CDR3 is TGTGCCAGCAGTTTAACCAGTAGCAATCAGCCCCAGCATTTT.